The 27 T cell receptor beta chains presented below share a single source sample, sequenced in a study of glioma-infiltrating T cells. Amplification of TCR alpha and beta CDR3 regions from RNA used iRepertoire nested multiplex PCR. Via MiXCR, TCRdb re-called the multiplex PCR reads, giving one row per CDR3 protein. The repertoire has under 200,000 distinct CDR3 sequences, about 40% of them found once; the top ten carry 5% to 5.5%. The sample taken for sequencing was glioma tissue, nonneoplastic brain tissue, or PBMCs (not recorded which). These receptors all come from a human donor with low-grade glioma or glioblastoma, undergoing nonglioma brain surgery, or in good health (not recorded which).

This clonotype was detected many times. This chain joins TRBV28 and TRBJ2-1; D gene ambiguous. Germline V gene lookup returns CDR1 MDHEN and CDR2 SYDVKM. This CDR3 comprises 11 residues. V was cut by 5 bases and J by 7 bases, with 6 bases left in between. CDR3 DNA sequence: TGTGCCAGCAGTCGCCAAAATGAGCAGTTCTTC. This gives the protein CASSRQNEQFF.

Note on this clonotype: A much larger clone differs from this one at a single base, so this may be a read error. The genes are TRBV28 and TRBJ2-1; D gene unclear. The CDR3 spans 14 residues. Germline-derived CDR1 and CDR2 are MDHEN and SYDVKM. Trimming removed 5 bases at V and 5 bases at J, with 13 bases between. The CDR3 DNA sequence: TGTGCCAGCAGTCCAACCCATTCGAACAATGAGCAGTTCTTC. Translated, it gives CASSPTHSNNEQFF.

The V and J genes are TRBV20-1 and TRBJ2-3; 8 bases map to TRBD2. Trimming removed 0 bases from V and 3 bases from J; junction bases left unmatched: 8. The CDR3 sequence is 16 residues long. Per germline, CDR1 DFQATT and CDR2 SNEGSKA (reference sequence). In nucleotides, the CDR3 is TGCAGTGCTAGAGAACAAGGAGCGGGAGTAACAGATACGCAGTATTTT. Translation gives CSAREQGAGVTDTQYF.

Remarks on this clonotype: Being one base from a much bigger clone, this may be a read error. The chain combines TRBV2 with TRBJ2-3; no clear D. Germline values: CDR1 SNHLY, CDR2 FYNNEI. V shed 7 bases and J shed 2 bases, with 7 bases lying between them. The CDR3 spans 12 residues. The CDR3 bases are TGTGCCAGCACCCAGGTCACAGATACGCAGTATTTT. Translated, it gives CASTQVTDTQYF.

This rearrangement joins TRBV6-1 to TRBJ2-5, with D unresolved. This CDR3 spans 10 amino acids. Per germline, CDR1 MNHNS and CDR2 SASEGT. Trimming cost V 5 bases and J 8 bases, with 6 bases left between them. CDR3 DNA sequence: TGTGCCAGCAGTAGTGCTACCCAGTACTTC. It encodes CASSSATQYF.

Ten or more counts support this clonotype. V gene TRBV7-8 combines with J gene TRBJ1-1, with D perhaps matching TRBD1 (6 bases). The CDR3 contains 16 residues. Trimming took off 0 bases at V and 4 bases at J, with 15 bases between the two ends. The V gene's germline CDR1 is SGHVS and CDR2 FQNEAQ. The CDR3 region has the DNA TGTGCCAGCAGCTTAGCAGCGGGGGGCGGTCTCACTGAAGCTTTCTTT. Translated: CASSLAAGGGLTEAFF.

The chain is built from TRBV19 and TRBJ2-1; TRBD2 might be the D (6 bases). CDR3 length: 15 residues. Germline V CDR1 and CDR2: LNHDA, SQIVND (reference sequence). Trimming removed 4 bases from V and 6 bases from J, with 16 bases in between. CDR3: CASSTSTRPCNEQFF. The CDR3 DNA follows: TGTGCCAGTAGTACGTCGACTAGACCATGCAATGAGCAGTTCTTC.

This clonotype was seen repeatedly, ten times or more. V usage is TRBV20-1 and J usage is TRBJ2-5; TRBD2 agrees at 9 bases. Trimming took 5 bases from V and 5 from J; bases not matched to a gene: 6. Looked up from germline, CDR1 is DFQATT and CDR2 is SNEGSKA (reference sequence). The CDR3 sequence is 13 residues long. CDR3 bases: TGCAGTGCTCTCTTACTAGCGGGTGAGACCCAGTACTTC. This encodes CSALLLAGETQYF.

The chain uses TRBV5-6 and TRBJ2-7; D is unclear. V was trimmed by 5 bases and J by 0 bases, leaving 12 bases between them. This CDR3 has 14 residues. Germline-derived CDR1 and CDR2 are SGHDT and YYEEEE. The CDR3 is CASSHYRSSYEQYF. CDR3 in DNA: TGTGCCAGCAGTCACTACCGCAGCTCCTACGAGCAGTACTTC.

This clonotype was observed once. A much bigger clone sits one base away, suggesting this may be a read error. V and J are TRBV25-1 and TRBJ2-3, with 12 bases aligning to TRBD2. The CDR3 loop spans 19 amino acids. Germline-derived CDR1 and CDR2 are MGHDK and SYGVNS. The CDR3 DNA is TGTGCCAGCAGTGCTTTTTCGACTAGCGGGAGTTTCCGGTCGGAGACCAAGTACTTC. Translation gives CASSAFSTSGSFRSETKYF.

The rearrangement links TRBV19 to TRBJ2-1, with D perhaps TRBD1 (5 bases). V was shortened by 6 bases and J by 14 bases, with 17 bases between the two germline ends. From germline, CDR1 is LNHDA and CDR2 SQIVND (reference sequence). The CDR3 sequence is 12 residues long. The CDR3 bases are TGTGCCAGTAGCCCCACAGGTCCGGATAAGTTCTTC. Its protein is CASSPTGPDKFF.

The chain employs TRBV9 and TRBJ2-7; D possibly corresponds to TRBD2 (5 bases). This CDR3 spans 15 amino acids. Germline CDR1 is SGDLS and CDR2 is YYNGEE. V was clipped by 0 bases and J by 4 bases, with 14 bases between them. The CDR3 nucleotides are TGTGCCAGCAGCGTAGGAGTGGGAGATCAGTACGAGCAGTACTTC. Its protein product is CASSVGVGDQYEQYF.

This sequence joins TRBV6-1 and TRBJ2-1; D gene unclear. Per germline, CDR1 MNHNS and CDR2 SASEGT. This CDR3 is 15 amino acids long. V shed 6 bases and J shed 0 bases, with 12 bases lying between them. CDR3: CASSVDPSSYNEQFF. CDR3 DNA sequence: TGTGCCAGCAGCGTAGATCCTAGCTCCTACAATGAGCAGTTCTTC.

Details on this clonotype: A much larger clone lies one base from this, so it may be a read error. The rearrangement uses TRBV29-1 and TRBJ1-1; D gene uncertain. The CDR3 extends over 12 amino acids. CDR1 and CDR2 from the germline V gene are SQVTM and ANQGSEA. This CDR3 is CSVGRQVGEALF. The CDR3 nucleotides read TGCAGCGTTGGTCGGCAGGTTGGTGAAGCTTTATTT.

A remark on this clonotype: With a much larger clone just one base away, this may be a read error. The V and J genes are TRBV28 and TRBJ2-7; tentative D call: TRBD2 (6 bases). Looked up from germline, CDR1 is MDHEN and CDR2 is SYDVKM. The CDR3 has 17 amino acids. Trimming left V 3 bases short and J 0 bases short, with 18 bases between. Written as DNA, the CDR3 is TGTGCCAGCAGTTTCGCGGGATCCCCTATTAGCTCCTACGAGCAGTACTTC. It codes for CASSFAGSPISSYEQYF.

This clonotype was seen once. Just one base apart from a much larger clone, this may be a read error. This sequence joins TRBV12-3 or TRBV12-4 and TRBJ1-5; D gene unclear. The CDR3 extends over 14 amino acids. The ends were cut back, 5 bases at V and 5 bases at J, with 13 bases in the middle. The CDR3 DNA reads as TGTGCCAGCAGTACTAAGGGTTGGTATCAGCCCCAGCATTTT. Encoded protein: CASSTKGWYQPQHF.

Of note for this clonotype: As the CDR3 is not closed by the conserved phenylalanine or tryptophan, this likely results from a read error. The DNA is omitted, as the CDR3 cannot be located on it reliably, and the CDR3 follows TCRdb's listing. The rearrangement links TRBV6-1 to TRBJ2-7; the D segment call TRBD1 is taken from the table without a DNA check. The CDR3 numbers 14 amino acids, ends counted. Germline V gives CDR1 MNHNS, CDR2 SASEGT. The CDR3 loop reads CASSERSGDRVEYG.

This clonotype was seen at least ten times. This chain connects TRBV28 to TRBJ1-6; TRBD1 might be the D (5 bases). Trimming shortened V by 5 bases and J by 1 base, and 24 bases separated the two germline ends. Germline values: CDR1 MDHEN, CDR2 SYDVKM. The CDR3 runs 20 residues. The CDR3 sequence is CASSTRRGDWGRSYNSPLHF. The CDR3 DNA follows: TGTGCCAGCAGTACCCGGCGAGGGGATTGGGGAAGGTCCTATAATTCACCCCTCCACTTT.

The chain uses TRBV9 and TRBJ1-1; D perhaps matches TRBD1 (5 bases). The CDR3 is 14 amino acids. The V gene's germline CDR1 is SGDLS and CDR2 YYNGEE. With 0 bases removed from V and 0 bases from J, the gap between germline ends came to 6 bases. CDR3 sequence (DNA): TGTGCCAGCAGCGTAGGGGGGGTGAACACTGAAGCTTTCTTT. Its translation: CASSVGGVNTEAFF.

The chain recombines TRBV30 with TRBJ2-5, with D possibly being TRBD1 (7 bases). V was cut by 2 bases and J by 3 bases, with 19 bases left in between. The CDR3 is 16 residues long. Germline V lookup: CDR1 GTSNPN, CDR2 SVGIG (reference sequence). CDR3 sequence (DNA): TGTGCCTGGAGTCCAGCCCAGGGGGGACGAGAAGAGACCCAGTACTTC. Amino acid sequence: CAWSPAQGGREETQYF.

On this clonotype itself: One end of the junction varies from germline; a read error may be responsible. The V and J genes are TRBV3-1 and TRBJ2-7; no definite D call. The germline gives CDR1 LGHDT, CDR2 YNNKEL (reference sequence). The CDR3 runs to 12 residues. This CDR3 reads CASSQESREEYF. CDR3 sequence (DNA): TGTGCCAGCAGCCAAGAATCTCGCGAGGAGTACTTC.

This clonotype has only a few counts. The chain is built from TRBV7-2 and TRBJ1-3; no firm D call. Trimming stripped 1 base from V and 0 bases from J, with 7 bases between. The CDR3 runs to 15 residues. Per the germline V gene, CDR1 is SGHTA and CDR2 is FQGNSA. CDR3: CASSLGGSSGNTIYF. For the CDR3, the DNA is TGTGCCAGCAGCTTAGGAGGGAGCTCTGGAAACACCATATATTTT. Looking up the rest from reference TRBV7-2 and TRBJ1-3 gives the full variable domain: GAGVSQSPSNKVTEKGKDVELRCDPISGHTALYWYRQSLGQGLEFLIYFQGNSAPDKSGLPSDRFSAERTGGSVSTLTIQRTQQEDSAVYLCASSLGGSSGNTIYFGEGSWLTVV.

The chain employs TRBV3-1 and TRBJ2-3; TRBD2 is a possible D gene (6 bases). The CDR3 spans 15 residues. Germline V gene data show CDR1 as LGHDT and CDR2 as YNNKEL (reference sequence). Trimming shortened V by 2 bases and J by 8 bases, and 17 bases separated the two germline ends. The CDR3 spells CASSQTGPKGGTQYF. The CDR3 DNA reads as TGTGCCAGCAGCCAAACAGGACCCAAGGGAGGTACGCAGTATTTT.

This clonotype was counted a single time. One base away lies a much larger clone, so this may be a sequencing read error. The chain links TRBV20-1 to TRBJ2-5; TRBD2 aligns across 7 bases. The length of the CDR3 is 13 residues. Germline V gene lookup returns CDR1 DFQATT and CDR2 SNEGSKA (reference sequence). CDR3 region: CSARPGLQETQCF. In DNA form, the CDR3 reads TGCAGTGCTCGGCCGGGACTACAAGAGACCCAGTGCTTC.

This clonotype is a singleton in its sample. A read error may account for a junction end that differs from germline. CDR3 region: CAISLDPGTQDTQYF. The DNA of the CDR3 is TGTGCCATCAGCTTGGATCCCGGAACTCAAGATACGCAGTATTTT. The chain couples TRBV7-2 to TRBJ2-3; D is unresolved. CDR1 and CDR2 (germline): SGHTA, FQGNSA. The CDR3 is 15 amino acids.

With regard to this clonotype: A much larger clone differs from this one at a single base, so this may be a read error. The genes are TRBV7-9 and TRBJ1-6; D remains unclear. V lost 5 bases and J lost 10, with 12 bases in between. Germline loops: CDR1 SEHNR, CDR2 FQNEAQ (reference sequence). This CDR3 comprises 13 residues. In nucleotides, the CDR3 is TGTGCCAGCAGCCTAAAGGGCAGGTCACCCCTCCACTTT. Its protein product is CASSLKGRSPLHF.

The V gene is TRBV7-8, the J gene TRBJ2-5; 9 bases are a match to TRBD1. CDR1 is SGHVS and CDR2 is FQNEAQ in the germline V gene. The V and J ends lost 5 bases and 2 bases, in that order; junction bases with no gene match: 6. This CDR3 spans 15 amino acids. The CDR3 loop reads CASSLGTGLQETQYF. CDR3 nucleotide sequence: TGTGCCAGCAGCCTAGGGACAGGGCTACAAGAGACCCAGTACTTC.